This T cell receptor beta chain was identified in a study of identical twins. About this clonotype itself: No antigen is known for it.

Study findings and constraints: While abundant cord blood beta clonotypes carried fewer insertions, memory repertoires showed no such pattern. Findings depended on cross-sectional statistics rather than tracking the same donors.

Unique molecular identifiers were present on the cDNA, and a universal primer site came from template switching. Using its own MiXCR run on the 5' RACE reads, TCRdb lists one record per CDR3 protein. The sample contains a few hundred thousand distinct CDR3 sequences, around an eighth of which appear only once. CDR1 SEHNR and CDR2 FQNEAQ come from the germline V gene (reference sequence). This CDR3 spans 15 amino acids. Trimming took 4 bases from V and 1 from J, leaving 13 bases between them. Another study also made use of these data, one on yellow fever vaccine responses in identical twins.

This TCR came from a woman aged 18-30 years in good health. This chain links TRBV7-9 with TRBJ2-5; possibly TRBD1 for D (6 bases). The sample consisted of CD8+ T cells sorted from blood. CDR3 nucleotide sequence: TGTGCCAGCAGCTCCCGGGACACCCGCCAAGAGACCCAGTACTTC. Translation: CASSSRDTRQETQYF.